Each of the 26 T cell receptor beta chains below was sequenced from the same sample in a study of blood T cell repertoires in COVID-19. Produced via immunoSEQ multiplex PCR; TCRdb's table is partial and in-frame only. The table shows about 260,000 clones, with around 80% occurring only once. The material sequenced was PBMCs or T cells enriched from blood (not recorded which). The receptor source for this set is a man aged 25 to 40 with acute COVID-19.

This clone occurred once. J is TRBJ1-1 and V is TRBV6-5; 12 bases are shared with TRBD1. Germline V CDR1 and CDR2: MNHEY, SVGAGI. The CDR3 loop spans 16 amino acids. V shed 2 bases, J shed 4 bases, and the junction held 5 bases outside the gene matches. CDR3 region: CASSYRGTGGSTEAFF. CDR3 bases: TGTGCCAGCAGTTACCGCGGGACAGGGGGCTCCACTGAAGCTTTCTTT.

CDR3 bases: TGTGCCAGCAGCTTGAGAGACGAGAGGATATACTCCTACGAGCAGTACGTC. Translation: CASSLRDERIYSYEQYV. The chain links TRBV5-6 to TRBJ2-7; no firm D call. Per germline, CDR1 SGHDT and CDR2 YYEEEE. The CDR3 sequence is 17 residues long. The V end lost 1 base, the J end lost 0 bases, and 17 bases lay between the germline ends.

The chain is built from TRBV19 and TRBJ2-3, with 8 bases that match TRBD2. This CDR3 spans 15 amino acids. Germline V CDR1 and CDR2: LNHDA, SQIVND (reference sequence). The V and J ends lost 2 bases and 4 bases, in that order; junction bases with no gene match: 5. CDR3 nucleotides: TGTGCCAGTAGTATAACTAGCGGTTACTCAGATACGCAGTATTTT. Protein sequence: CASSITSGYSDTQYF.

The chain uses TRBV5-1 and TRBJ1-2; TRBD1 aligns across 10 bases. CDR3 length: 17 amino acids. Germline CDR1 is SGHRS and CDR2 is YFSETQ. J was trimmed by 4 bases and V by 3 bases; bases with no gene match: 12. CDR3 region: CASSSPGQGRGSYGYTF. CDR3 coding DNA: TGCGCCAGCAGCTCGCCGGGACAGGGGAGGGGCAGCTATGGCTACACCTTC. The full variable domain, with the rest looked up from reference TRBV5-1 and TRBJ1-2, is KAGVTQTPRYLIKTRGQQVTLSCSPISGHRSVSWYQQTPGQGLQFLFEYFSETQRNKGNFPGRFSGRQFSNSRSEMNVSTLELGDSALYLCASSSPGQGRGSYGYTFGSGTRLTVV.

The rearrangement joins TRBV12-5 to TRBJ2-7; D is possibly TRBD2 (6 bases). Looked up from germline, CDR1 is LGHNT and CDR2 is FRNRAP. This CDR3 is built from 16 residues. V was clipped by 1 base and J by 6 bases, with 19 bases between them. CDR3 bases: TGTGCTAGTGGTTTGGACTTGACAAAGACTAGGGGCGAGCAGTACGTC. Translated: CASGLDLTKTRGEQYV.

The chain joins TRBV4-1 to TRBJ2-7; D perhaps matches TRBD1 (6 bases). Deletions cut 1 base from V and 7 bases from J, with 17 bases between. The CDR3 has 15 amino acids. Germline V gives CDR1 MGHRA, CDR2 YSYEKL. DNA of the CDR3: TGCGCCAGCAGCCAAGCGAATGAGGTAGGGGGTGAGCAGTACGTC. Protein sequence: CASSQANEVGGEQYV.

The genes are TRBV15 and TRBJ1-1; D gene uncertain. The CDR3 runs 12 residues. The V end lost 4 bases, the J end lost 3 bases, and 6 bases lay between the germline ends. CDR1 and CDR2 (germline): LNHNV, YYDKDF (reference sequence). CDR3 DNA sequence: TGTGCCACCAGCAACGGGGACACTGAAGCTTTCTTT. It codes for CATSNGDTEAFF.

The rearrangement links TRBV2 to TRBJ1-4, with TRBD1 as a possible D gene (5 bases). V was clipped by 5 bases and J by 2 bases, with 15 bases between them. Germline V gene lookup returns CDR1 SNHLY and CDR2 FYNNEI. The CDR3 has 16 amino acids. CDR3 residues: CASSRGGRLTNEKLFF. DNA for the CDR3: TGTGCCAGCAGTCGGGGGGGGAGGCTGACTAATGAAAAACTGTTTTTT.

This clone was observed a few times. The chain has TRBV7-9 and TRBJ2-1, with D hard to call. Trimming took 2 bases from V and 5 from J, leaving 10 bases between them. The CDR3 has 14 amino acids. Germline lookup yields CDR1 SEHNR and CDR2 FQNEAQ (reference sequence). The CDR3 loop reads CASSLSSVNNEQFF. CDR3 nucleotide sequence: TGTGCCAGCAGCTTAAGTTCAGTGAACAATGAGCAGTTCTTC.

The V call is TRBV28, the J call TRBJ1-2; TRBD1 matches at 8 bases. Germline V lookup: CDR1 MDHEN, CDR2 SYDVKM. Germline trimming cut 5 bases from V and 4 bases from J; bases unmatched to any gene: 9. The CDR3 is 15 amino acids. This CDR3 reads CASSTSGGGGYGYTF. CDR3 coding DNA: TGTGCCAGCAGTACGTCAGGGGGCGGTGGCTATGGCTACACCTTC.

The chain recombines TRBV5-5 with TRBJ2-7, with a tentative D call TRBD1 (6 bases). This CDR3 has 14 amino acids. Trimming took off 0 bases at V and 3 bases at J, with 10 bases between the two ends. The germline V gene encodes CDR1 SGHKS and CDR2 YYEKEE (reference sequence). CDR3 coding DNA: TGTGCCAGCAGCTTGGCGTCAGGGGTCTACGAGCAGTACGTC. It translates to CASSLASGVYEQYV.

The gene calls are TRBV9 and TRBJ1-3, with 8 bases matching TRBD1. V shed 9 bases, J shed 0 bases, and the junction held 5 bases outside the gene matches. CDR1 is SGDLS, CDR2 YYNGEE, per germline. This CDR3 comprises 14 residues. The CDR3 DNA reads TGTGCCACCCAGGGGGCAAGCTCTGGAAACACCATATATTTT. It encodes CATQGASSGNTIYF.

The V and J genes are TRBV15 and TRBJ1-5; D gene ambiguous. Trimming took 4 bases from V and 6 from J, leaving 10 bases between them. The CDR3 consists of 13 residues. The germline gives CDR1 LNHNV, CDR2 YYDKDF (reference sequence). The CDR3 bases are TGTGCCACCAGCACCACGCTACTTCAGCCCCAGCATTTT. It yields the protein CATSTTLLQPQHF.

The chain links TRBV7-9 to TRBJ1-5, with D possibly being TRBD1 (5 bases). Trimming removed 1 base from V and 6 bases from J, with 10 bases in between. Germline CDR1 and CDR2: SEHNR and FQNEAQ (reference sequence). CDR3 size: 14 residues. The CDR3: CASSLGRVGQPQHF. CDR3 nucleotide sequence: TGTGCCAGCAGCTTAGGCAGGGTAGGTCAGCCCCAGCATTTT.

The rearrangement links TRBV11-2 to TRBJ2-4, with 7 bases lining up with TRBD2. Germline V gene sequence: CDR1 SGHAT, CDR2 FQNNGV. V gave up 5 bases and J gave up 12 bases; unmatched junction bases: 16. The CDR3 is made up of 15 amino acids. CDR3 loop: CASSPRAGTISYQYF. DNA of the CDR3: TGTGCCAGCAGCCCACGGGCTGGGACTATCTCGTATCAGTACTTC. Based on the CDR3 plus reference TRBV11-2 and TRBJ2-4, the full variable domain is EAGVAQSPRYKIIEKRQSVAFWCNPISGHATLYWYQQILGQGPKLLIQFQNNGVVDDSQLPKDRFSAERLKGVDSTLKIQPAKLEDSAVYLCASSPRAGTISYQYFGAGTRLSVL.

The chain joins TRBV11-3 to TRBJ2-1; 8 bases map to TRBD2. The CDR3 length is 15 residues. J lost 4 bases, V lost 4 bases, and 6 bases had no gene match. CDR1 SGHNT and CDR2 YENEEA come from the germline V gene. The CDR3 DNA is TGTGCCAGCAGCTCAAGGGCGGGAGGTTACAATGAGCAGTTCTTC. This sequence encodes CASSSRAGGYNEQFF.

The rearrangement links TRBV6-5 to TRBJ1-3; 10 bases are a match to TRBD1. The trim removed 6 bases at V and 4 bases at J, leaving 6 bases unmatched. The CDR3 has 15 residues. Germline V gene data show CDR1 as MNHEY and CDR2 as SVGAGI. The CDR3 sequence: CASSGRQGAGNTIYF. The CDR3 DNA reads TGTGCCAGCAGCGGAAGACAGGGGGCGGGAAACACCATATATTTT.

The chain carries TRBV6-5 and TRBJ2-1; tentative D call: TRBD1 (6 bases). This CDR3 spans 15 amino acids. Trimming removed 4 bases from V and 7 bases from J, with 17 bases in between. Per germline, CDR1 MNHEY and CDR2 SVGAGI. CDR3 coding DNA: TGTGCCAGCAGTTCAACCGGGACACCGCCTAATGAGCAGTTCTTC. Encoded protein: CASSSTGTPPNEQFF.

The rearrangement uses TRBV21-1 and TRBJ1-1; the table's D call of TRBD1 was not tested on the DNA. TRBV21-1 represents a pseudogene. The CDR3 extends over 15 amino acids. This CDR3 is CASLGQGGAHTEAFF. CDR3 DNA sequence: TGTGCCAGCCTGGGACAGGGAGGGGCCCACACTGAAGCTTTCTTT.

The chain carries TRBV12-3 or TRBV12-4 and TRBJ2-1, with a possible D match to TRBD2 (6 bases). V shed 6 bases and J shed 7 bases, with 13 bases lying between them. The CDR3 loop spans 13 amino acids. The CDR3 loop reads CASSRNLANEQFF. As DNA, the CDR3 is TGTGCCAGCAGCCGAAATCTAGCGAATGAGCAGTTCTTC.

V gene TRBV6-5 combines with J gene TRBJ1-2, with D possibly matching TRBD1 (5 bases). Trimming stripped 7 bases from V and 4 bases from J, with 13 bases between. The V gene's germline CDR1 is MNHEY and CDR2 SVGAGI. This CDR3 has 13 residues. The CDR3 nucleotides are TGTGCCAGCAAAATGGCCGGGGGCTATGGCTACACCTTC. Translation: CASKMAGGYGYTF.

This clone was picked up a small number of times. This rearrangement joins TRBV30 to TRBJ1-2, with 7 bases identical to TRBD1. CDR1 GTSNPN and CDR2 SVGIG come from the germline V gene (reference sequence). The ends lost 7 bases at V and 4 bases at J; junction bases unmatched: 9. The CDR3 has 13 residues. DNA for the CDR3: TGTGCCTACCATAAGGGACAGTCCTATGGCTACACCTTC. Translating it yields CAYHKGQSYGYTF.

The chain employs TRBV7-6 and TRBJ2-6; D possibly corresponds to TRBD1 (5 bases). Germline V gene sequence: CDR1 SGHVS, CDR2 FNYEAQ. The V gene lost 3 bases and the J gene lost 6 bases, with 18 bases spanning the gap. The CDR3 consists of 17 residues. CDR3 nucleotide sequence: TGTGCCAGCAGCTTTCAGGACACCGCCTTCTCGGCCAACGTCCTGACTTTC. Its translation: CASSFQDTAFSANVLTF.

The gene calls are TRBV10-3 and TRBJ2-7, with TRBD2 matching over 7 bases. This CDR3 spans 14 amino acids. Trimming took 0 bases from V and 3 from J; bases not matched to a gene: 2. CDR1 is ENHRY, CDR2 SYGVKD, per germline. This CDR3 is CAISESGGGYEQYV. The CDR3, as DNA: TGTGCCATCAGTGAGTCGGGGGGGGGCTACGAGCAGTACGTC.

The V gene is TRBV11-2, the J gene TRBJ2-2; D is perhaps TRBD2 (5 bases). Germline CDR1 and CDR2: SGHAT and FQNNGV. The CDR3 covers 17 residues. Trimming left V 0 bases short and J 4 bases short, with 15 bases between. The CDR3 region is CASSLERLAGFTGELFF. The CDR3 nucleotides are TGTGCCAGCAGCTTAGAGCGGCTAGCAGGCTTCACCGGGGAGCTGTTTTTT. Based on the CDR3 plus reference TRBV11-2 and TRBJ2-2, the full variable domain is EAGVAQSPRYKIIEKRQSVAFWCNPISGHATLYWYQQILGQGPKLLIQFQNNGVVDDSQLPKDRFSAERLKGVDSTLKIQPAKLEDSAVYLCASSLERLAGFTGELFFGEGSRLTVL.

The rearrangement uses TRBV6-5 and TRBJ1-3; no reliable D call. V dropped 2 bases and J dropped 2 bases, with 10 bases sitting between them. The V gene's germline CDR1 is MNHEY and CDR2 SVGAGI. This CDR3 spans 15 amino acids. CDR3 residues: CASSYERRAGNTIYF. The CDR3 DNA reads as TGTGCCAGCAGTTACGAGAGGAGGGCTGGAAACACCATATATTTT.